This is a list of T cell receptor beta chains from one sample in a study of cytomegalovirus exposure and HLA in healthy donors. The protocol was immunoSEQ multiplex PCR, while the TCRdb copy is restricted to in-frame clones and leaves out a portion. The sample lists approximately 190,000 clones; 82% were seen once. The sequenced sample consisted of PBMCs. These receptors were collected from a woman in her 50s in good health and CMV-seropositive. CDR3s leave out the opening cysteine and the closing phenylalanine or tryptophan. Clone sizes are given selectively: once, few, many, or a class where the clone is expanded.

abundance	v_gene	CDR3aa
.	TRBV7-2	ASSSRDFRETQY
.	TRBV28	ASSSGGNTGELF
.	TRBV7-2	ASSYHSHEQY
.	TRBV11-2	ASSLTSGGEQY
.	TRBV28	ASSPTALGTGGRNTEAF
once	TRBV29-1	SVVFAGTGYEQY
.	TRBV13	ASSPGQSQYEQY
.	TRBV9	ASSVGAGLMNTEAF
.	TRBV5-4	ASSLNSFVTDTQY
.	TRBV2	ASTLQGDQETQY
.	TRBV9	ASSVTPADNTDTQY
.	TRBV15	ATSPPLAGGGDTQY
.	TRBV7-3	ASSPGLAGGGETQY
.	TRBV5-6	ASSPRRTAIYNEQF
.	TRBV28	ASSFPRRRGDTEAF
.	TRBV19	ASSISGTSGREQY
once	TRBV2	ASGVIPYEQY
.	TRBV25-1	ASSESNRGRGYT
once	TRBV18	ASSPQGDYEQY
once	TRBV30	AWNLRQAGANGLT
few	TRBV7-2	ASSGTGYSNQPQH
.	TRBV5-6	ASSRGHTNTGELF
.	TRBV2	ISRFNEKLF
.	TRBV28	ASSLRNEKLF
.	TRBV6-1	ASRTGGLNSQY
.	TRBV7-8	ASSPVGGLYEQY
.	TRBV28	ASSFRDRGYVLHPDTQY
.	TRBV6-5	ASRRGQEIYQPQH
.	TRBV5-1	ASSSMTGSGNTIY
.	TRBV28	ASSPGTGGGQPQH
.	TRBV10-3	AISPGLAGWTQY
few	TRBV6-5	ASSYSSKGLAYEQY
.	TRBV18	ASSPLSQGAGYEQY
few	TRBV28	ASRRDSGGRGYT